A selection of T cell receptor beta chains follows, all from one sample in a study of radiotherapy plus CTLA-4 blockade in lung cancer. Profiling relied on immunoSEQ multiplex PCR, and the TCRdb table lists in-frame clones only, not all of them. The sample contains about 60,000 clones, around four fifths of which appear only once. This material consisted of peripheral blood, taken from a patient treated with radiotherapy plus ipilimumab. These receptors were collected from a human donor with non-small cell lung cancer who had a partial response to radiotherapy plus ipilimumab. Each CDR3 is given without its conserved first and last residue. A D gene is named only where the DNA matches it firmly.

>TRBV6-6|TRBD1
ATIPGQITNYGYT
>TRBV6-5|.
ASTPSGLRNEKLF
>TRBV25-1|TRBD2
ASSEWRAGGLDEQF
>TRBV27|TRBD1
ASSLSLLTGPNSPLH
>TRBV28|TRBD1
ASRRQGAPEKLF
>TRBV2|TRBD1
ASSGRDRWPSIYVEQY
>TRBV9|.
ASSVRGWTTGELF
>TRBV6-1|.
AIPDQTPLNTEAF
>TRBV27|.
ASSLSAGSGELF
>TRBV18|TRBD1
ASSPIGTGGFQVETQY
>TRBV6-6|TRBD1
ASSYSPQHRGLGLF
>TRBV5-1|.
ASSLDVRSSYNEQF
>TRBV11-3|.
ASSRGGDTQY
>TRBV5-1|TRBD1
ASSLDRENGGYT
>TRBV6-5|TRBD1
ASSYQGQGNTEAF
>TRBV27|TRBD1
ASSLFWDRGNPLAKNIQY
>TRBV25-1|TRBD2
ASSEPSGGYGETQY
>TRBV5-1|.
ASSLRSQAEAF
>TRBV28|.
ASSEGGGDQPQH
>TRBV19|TRBD1
ASSDPGQGSYEQY
>TRBV9|.
ASSVGQLATEAF
>TRBV5-1|TRBD1
ASSPSWGTGLTEAF
>TRBV6-1|TRBD1
ASSVQGAPGEQF
>TRBV19|TRBD1
ASSISQGGLNSPLH
>TRBV27|.
ASSFRISNQPQH
>TRBV14|.
ASSPLGSRSYEKLF
>TRBV19|TRBD1
ASSTYRDRLVKLF
>TRBV29-1|.
SVLRGNEQY
>TRBV2|TRBD1
ASRLRGLIYEQY
>TRBV27|.
ASSSQPPGWRGNTIY
>TRBV2|.
ASKETTGGTDTQY
>TRBV5-5|.
ASSPLTVSPLH
>TRBV9|TRBD1
ASSVQVGQGALNTIY
>TRBV30|.
AWSVGGRAAEAF
>TRBV2|.
ASSEVGGNEQF
>TRBV23-1|.
ASPQGGNTGELF
>TRBV5-8|TRBD1
ASSLTGTAIHQPQH
>TRBV5-1|.
ASSRGPRGATDTQY
>TRBV29-1|.
SVEESGGNQPQH
>TRBV19|.
ASTTPGTFYNEQF
>TRBV6-6|.
ASSTRENGELF
>TRBV5-4|TRBD1
ASSSADRGGNGYT
>TRBV19|.
ASSIRGPGNTIY
>TRBV9|TRBD2
ASSTAGENNEQF
>TRBV19|TRBD1
ASTGTGTSETQY
>TRBV7-2|TRBD2
ASSRGLAAILAKNIQY
>TRBV2|.
ASSDEETEETQY
>TRBV30|TRBD2
AWKLLAGAYNEQF
>TRBV2|.
ASIWLNTEAF
>TRBV7-9|TRBD1
ASSLVGGQGPSGANVLT
>TRBV9|TRBD2
ASSTSGGAVTQY
>TRBV9|TRBD1
ASSAQGAGTDTQY
>TRBV5-1|.
ASSAESDTQY
>TRBV7-6|.
ASSLVGQELSYEQY
>TRBV19|.
ASSIGEYTGELF
>TRBV2|TRBD1
ASSLTGEYGELF
>TRBV6-6|TRBD1
ASSYSGTGSNQPQH